The T cell receptor beta chain under discussion was sequenced for a study of OX40 agonist ivuxolimab in advanced cancers. Study-wide results and limits: Antigen specificity remained undetermined for the expanded peripheral T cells.

Profiled with immunoSEQ multiplex PCR; TCRdb holds only in-frame clones, not every one. This table holds tens of thousands of clones, 80% to 85% found once. Germline values: CDR1 SGHVS, CDR2 FNYEAQ. Between the trimmed V and J ends, which lost 5 bases and 2 bases, there was a span of 9 bases. The CDR3 loop spans 13 amino acids. About this clone: Its antigen remains unknown.

The rearrangement links TRBV7-6 to TRBJ1-1; D might be TRBD1 (5 bases). This clonotype was sampled from an adult with an advanced solid tumor such as melanoma, head and neck, liver or kidney cancer. Sequencing used CD4+ or CD8+ T cells sorted from blood, obtained in a trial of the OX40 agonist ivuxolimab. The CDR3 reads CASSMTENTEAFF. Written as DNA, the CDR3 is TGTGCCAGCAGCATGACAGAAAACACTGAAGCTTTCTTT.